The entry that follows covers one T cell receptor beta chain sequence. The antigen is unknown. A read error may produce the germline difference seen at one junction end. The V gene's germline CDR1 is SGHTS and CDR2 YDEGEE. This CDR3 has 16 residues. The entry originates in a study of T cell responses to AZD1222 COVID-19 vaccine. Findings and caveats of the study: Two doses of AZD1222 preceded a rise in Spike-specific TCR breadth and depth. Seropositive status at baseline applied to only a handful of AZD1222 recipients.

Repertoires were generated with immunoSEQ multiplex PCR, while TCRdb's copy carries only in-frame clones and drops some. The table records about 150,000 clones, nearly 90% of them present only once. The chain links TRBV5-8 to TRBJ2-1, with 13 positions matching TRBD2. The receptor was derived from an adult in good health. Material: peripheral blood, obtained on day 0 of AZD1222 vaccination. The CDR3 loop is CASTLSGLAGYNEQFF. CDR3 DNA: TGTGCCAGCACCTTGTCGGGACTAGCGGGGTACAATGAGCAGTTCTTC.